This T cell receptor beta chain is drawn from a study of cytomegalovirus exposure and HLA in healthy donors. General observations from the study: Highly shared sequence variants in one cluster were likely a sequencing artifact. Some V segments (TRBV6-2 and TRBV6-3 among them) were excluded as indistinguishable. Later analysis identified a missense DCLRE1C variant that was linked to TCR beta V- and J-gene trimming.

The CDR3 length is 15 residues. CDR1 and CDR2 from the germline V gene are SEHNR and FQNEAQ (reference sequence). On this clone: Its antigen is unknown. One junction end disagrees with the germline gene, perhaps due to a read error.

Those who donated were healthy bone marrow donors. With 60 Vbeta and 13 Jbeta primers, the PCR was carried out. The table came from immunoSEQ multiplex PCR; TCRdb's copy has only in-frame clones and leaves some out. Of roughly 120,000 clones in the sample, 70% to 85% are singletons; the top ten hold around 4%. This TCR derives from a woman between 40 and 50 years old in good health and CMV-seropositive. Input material: PBMCs. The chain combines TRBV7-9 with TRBJ2-7; 7 positions match TRBD2. The chain's CDR3 is CSSSLNSGYSYEQYF. In DNA form, the CDR3 reads TGTTCCAGCAGCTTAAATAGCGGGTACTCCTACGAGCAGTACTTC.